The 8 T cell receptor beta chains given below trace back to one sample, sequenced in a study of blood T cell repertoires in COVID-19. Libraries were prepared by immunoSEQ multiplex PCR; TCRdb keeps only in-frame clonotypes and omits some of them. Altogether roughly 140,000 clones are present, almost 90% being singletons, with the ten largest covering over 9.5%. The sequencing sample was made of peripheral blood. The receptors were gathered from a man aged 50 or older with active or convalescent COVID-19.

The V call is TRBV6-2 or TRBV6-3, the J call TRBJ2-7, with D perhaps TRBD1 (6 bases). The CDR3 is 14 amino acids. The V gene lost 7 bases and the J gene lost 7 bases, with 20 bases spanning the gap. Germline CDR1 reads MNHEY; CDR2 reads SVGEGT. CDR3 region: CASTPGIRGGEQYF. The CDR3 nucleotides are TGTGCCAGCACCCCGGGGATCAGGGGCGGGGAGCAGTACTTC.

This chain uses TRBV2 with TRBJ1-5, with 10 bases identical to TRBD1. Germline V CDR1 and CDR2: SNHLY, FYNNEI. This CDR3 has 19 amino acids. J was trimmed by 4 bases and V by 6 bases; bases with no gene match: 18. In nucleotides, the CDR3 is TGTGCCAGCAGACAGCCCGGGACAGGGGCCTCCGGGGGAAATCAGCCCCAGCATTTT. Amino acids: CASRQPGTGASGGNQPQHF.

The chain recombines TRBV18 with TRBJ1-1; D might be TRBD1 (5 bases). Germline CDR1 is KGHSH and CDR2 is LQKENI. The V gene lost 4 bases and the J gene lost 1 base, with 7 bases spanning the gap. The CDR3 spans 13 residues. CDR3: CASSLGQNTEAFF. CDR3 DNA sequence: TGTGCCAGCTCACTAGGACAGAACACTGAAGCTTTCTTT.

The genes are TRBV4-1 and TRBJ2-5, with 9 bases lining up with TRBD2. J gave up 1 base and V 1 base, and 4 bases lay outside the gene matches. The germline V gene encodes CDR1 MGHRA and CDR2 YSYEKL. This CDR3 comprises 16 residues. The CDR3 reads CASSQVGGRAQETQYF. Here the CDR3 DNA reads TGCGCCAGCAGCCAAGTGGGCGGGAGGGCCCAAGAGACCCAGTACTTC.

The chain is built from TRBV19 and TRBJ1-4; tentative D call: TRBD1 (6 bases). The ends were cut back, 5 bases at V and 5 bases at J, with 12 bases in the middle. The V gene's germline CDR1 is LNHDA and CDR2 SQIVND (reference sequence). CDR3 length equals 14 residues. CDR3: CASSARGLNEKLFF. The DNA for the CDR3 is TGTGCCAGTAGTGCCAGGGGATTAAATGAAAAACTGTTTTTT.

The gene calls are TRBV7-2 and TRBJ1-5; possible D gene TRBD1, 5 bases. Germline assignment: CDR1 SGHTA and CDR2 FQGNSA. Trimming left V 2 bases short and J 1 base short, with 15 bases between. CDR3 size: 17 residues. CDR3 coding DNA: TGTGCCAGCAGCTTATTATATCAGGGAAAGAGCAATCAGCCCCAGCATTTT. This encodes CASSLLYQGKSNQPQHF.

CDR3 DNA sequence: TGTGCCAGTAGTAACCGGCTAGCGGGAGTAAGAGAGACCCAGTACTTC. Its protein is CASSNRLAGVRETQYF. This chain links TRBV19 with TRBJ2-5; TRBD2 agrees at 10 bases. V lost 4 bases to trimming and J lost 4 bases; unmatched junction nucleotides: 9. Germline CDR1 is LNHDA and CDR2 is SQIVND (reference sequence). The length of the CDR3 is 16 residues.

The chain has TRBV4-1 and TRBJ2-4; 10 bases are a match to TRBD1. V trimming: 2 bases; J trimming: 2 bases; junction bases outside the gene matches: 6. CDR3 length: 17 amino acids. Germline-derived CDR1 and CDR2 are MGHRA and YSYEKL. Here the CDR3 reads CASSQTPGQGTKNIQYF. The CDR3, as DNA: TGCGCCAGCAGCCAAACCCCGGGACAGGGGACCAAAAACATTCAGTACTTC.